Ten or more counts support the clone carrying this T cell receptor (beta chain). One end of the junction does not line up with germline, which may come from a read error. TCRdb re-analysed the 5' RACE reads in MiXCR, keeping a single row per CDR3 protein. Of a few hundred thousand distinct CDR3 sequences listed, about 4% are singletons. These data come from a study of T cells after yellow fever vaccination. Per germline, CDR1 LGHNA and CDR2 YSLEER. The CDR3 runs to 13 residues. Source: PBMCs, taken 5 days after the yellow fever booster vaccination. V gene TRBV4-3 combines with J gene TRBJ1-1, with D perhaps matching TRBD1 (5 bases). The TCR was taken from a man younger than 35 who received the YFV17D yellow fever vaccine. In nucleotides, the CDR3 is TGCGCCAGCAGCCAAGAGGTGGGGCCCCAAATGACCTTT. This sequence encodes CASSQEVGPQMTF.